This TCR beta chain was obtained from a study of T cell responses to AZD1222 COVID-19 vaccine. Study results and limitations: Per reports, nearly half of all spike-specific TCRs target regions that are unmutated in variants. Repertoires were obtained solely post-peak T cell response.

Using immunoSEQ multiplex PCR, the repertoire was profiled, and TCRdb retains in-frame clones only, with some absent. Here the sample spans just over 80,000 clones, around 89% being singletons. With respect to this clone: Antigen: not known.

The receptor's source is an adult in good health. The sample here was peripheral blood, taken on day 0 of AZD1222 vaccination.

The CDR3 sequence: CASSLGLPRSEQYF. For the CDR3, the DNA is TGTGCCAGCAGCTTGGGGCTCCCACGAAGCGAGCAGTACTTC. The gene calls are TRBV5-6 and TRBJ2-7; D gene unclear. This CDR3 comprises 14 residues. Germline V gives CDR1 SGHDT, CDR2 YYEEEE. Trimming pared 0 bases from V and 6 bases from J, leaving 13 bases between.